The clone carrying this TCR beta chain was found a few times. This entry is derived from a study of sequential checkpoint blockade in melanoma. Study-level information: Maintenance nivolumab came after either treatment sequence. Roughly 22 patients had matched tumor biopsies before treatment and at week 13 after nivolumab or ipilimumab alone.

Indicated treatment: randomized to nivolumab then ipilimumab (arm A) or the reverse (arm B). TCRdb's copy holds only in-frame clones and misses some; the assay was immunoSEQ multiplex PCR. The table shows about 13,000 clones, with about 21% occurring only once. CDR1 is MNHGY and CDR2 is SAAAGT in the germline V gene. This CDR3 has 14 amino acids. With 4 bases removed from V and 3 bases from J, the gap between germline ends came to 13 bases. The gene calls are TRBV6-8 and TRBJ2-7; a weak D match, TRBD1 (5 bases). The sample in question was tumor tissue (inferred from file names), obtained from a patient given nivolumab and ipilimumab in sequence. This clonotype was obtained from a human donor with melanoma. The CDR3 spells CASSLTRGNYEQYF. CDR3 sequence (DNA): TGTGCCAGCAGTTTGACAAGGGGAAACTACGAGCAGTACTTC.